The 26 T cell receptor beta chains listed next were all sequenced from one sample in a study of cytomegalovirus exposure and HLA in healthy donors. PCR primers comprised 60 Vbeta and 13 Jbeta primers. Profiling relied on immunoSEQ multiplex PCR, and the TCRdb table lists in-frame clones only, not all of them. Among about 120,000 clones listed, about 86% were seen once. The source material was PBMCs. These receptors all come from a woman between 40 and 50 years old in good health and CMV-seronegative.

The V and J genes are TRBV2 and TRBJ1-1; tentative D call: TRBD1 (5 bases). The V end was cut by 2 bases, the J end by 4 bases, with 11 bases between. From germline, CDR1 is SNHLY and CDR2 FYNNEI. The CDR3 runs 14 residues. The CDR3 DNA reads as TGTGCCAGCAGTGAACGGGGGAGCGCCACTGAAGCTTTCTTT. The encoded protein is CASSERGSATEAFF.

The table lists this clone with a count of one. Here the CDR3 reads CASGREGRGNYGYTF. CDR3 DNA: TGTGCCAGCGGAAGGGAAGGACGGGGGAACTATGGCTACACCTTC. The chain links TRBV6-1 to TRBJ1-2, with D tentatively TRBD1 (5 bases). CDR1 is MNHNS and CDR2 is SASEGT in the germline V gene. V was cut by 8 bases and J by 2 bases, with 18 bases left in between. This CDR3 has 15 residues.

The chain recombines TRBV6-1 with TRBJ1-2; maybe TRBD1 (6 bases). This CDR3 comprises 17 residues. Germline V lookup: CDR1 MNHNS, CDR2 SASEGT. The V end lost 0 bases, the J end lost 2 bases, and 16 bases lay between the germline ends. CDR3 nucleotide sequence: TGTGCCAGCAGTGAAGCCTCCAGGGGTGCCCAGAACTATGGCTACACCTTC. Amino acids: CASSEASRGAQNYGYTF.

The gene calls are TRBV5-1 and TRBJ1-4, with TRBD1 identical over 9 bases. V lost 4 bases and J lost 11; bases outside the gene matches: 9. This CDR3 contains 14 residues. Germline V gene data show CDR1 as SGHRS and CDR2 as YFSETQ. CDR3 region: CASSPGQGDRKLFF. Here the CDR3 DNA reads TGCGCCAGCAGCCCGGGACAGGGTGATCGGAAACTGTTTTTT.

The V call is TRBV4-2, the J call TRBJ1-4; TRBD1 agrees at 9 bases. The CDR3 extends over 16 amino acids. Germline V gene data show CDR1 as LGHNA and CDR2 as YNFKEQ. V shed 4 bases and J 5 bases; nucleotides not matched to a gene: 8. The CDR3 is CASSRSPGTGNEKLFF. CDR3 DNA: TGTGCCAGCAGCCGTAGCCCCGGGACAGGGAATGAAAAACTGTTTTTT.

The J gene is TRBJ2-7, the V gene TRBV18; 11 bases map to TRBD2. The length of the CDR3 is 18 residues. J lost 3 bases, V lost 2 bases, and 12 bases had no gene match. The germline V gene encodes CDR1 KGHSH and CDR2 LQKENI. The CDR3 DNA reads TGTGCCAGCTCACCAGAGTGGTTCTTGGGGACTAGCGGCTACGAGCAGTACTTC. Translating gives CASSPEWFLGTSGYEQYF.

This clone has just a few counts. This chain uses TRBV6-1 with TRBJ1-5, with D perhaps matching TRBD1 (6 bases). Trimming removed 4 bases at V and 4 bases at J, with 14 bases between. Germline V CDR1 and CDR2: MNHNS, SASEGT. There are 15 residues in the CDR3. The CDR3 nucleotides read TGTGCCAGCAGTGTGGACGGAAGGGGGAATCAGCCCCAGCATTTT. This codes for CASSVDGRGNQPQHF.

CDR3 sequence: CASSLAGRRGGNNEQFF. The DNA of the CDR3 is TGTGCCAGCAGCTTAGCGGGGAGACGGGGGGGAAACAATGAGCAGTTCTTC. The chain couples TRBV7-6 to TRBJ2-1; 8 bases fit TRBD2. In germline, CDR1 is SGHVS, CDR2 FNYEAQ. V dropped 0 bases and J dropped 5; count of bases not matched to a gene: 9. The CDR3 extends over 17 amino acids.

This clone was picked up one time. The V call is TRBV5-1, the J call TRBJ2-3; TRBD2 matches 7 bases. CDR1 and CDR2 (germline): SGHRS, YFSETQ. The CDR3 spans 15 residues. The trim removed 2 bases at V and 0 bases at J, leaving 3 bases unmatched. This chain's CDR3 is CASSLLATSTDTQYF. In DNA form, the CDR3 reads TGCGCCAGCAGCTTACTAGCGACTAGCACAGATACGCAGTATTTT.

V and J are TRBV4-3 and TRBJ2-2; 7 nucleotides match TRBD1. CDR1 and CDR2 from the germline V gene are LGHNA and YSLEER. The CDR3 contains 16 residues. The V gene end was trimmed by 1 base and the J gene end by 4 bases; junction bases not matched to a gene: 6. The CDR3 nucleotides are TGCGCCAGCAGCCAAGGACCCGGGACAGCCACCGGGGAGCTGTTTTTT. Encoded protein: CASSQGPGTATGELFF.

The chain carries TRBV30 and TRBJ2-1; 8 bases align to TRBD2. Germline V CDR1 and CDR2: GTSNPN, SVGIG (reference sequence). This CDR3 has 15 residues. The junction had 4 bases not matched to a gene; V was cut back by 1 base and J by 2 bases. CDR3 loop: CAWSADGGAYNEQFF. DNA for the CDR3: TGTGCCTGGAGTGCGGACGGGGGGGCCTACAATGAGCAGTTCTTC. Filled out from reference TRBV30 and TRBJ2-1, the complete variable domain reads SQTIHQWPATLVQPVGSPLSLECTVEGTSNPNLYWYRQAAGRGLQLLFYSVGIGQISSEVPQNLSASRPQDRQFILSSKKLLLSDSGFYLCAWSADGGAYNEQFFGPGTRLTVL.

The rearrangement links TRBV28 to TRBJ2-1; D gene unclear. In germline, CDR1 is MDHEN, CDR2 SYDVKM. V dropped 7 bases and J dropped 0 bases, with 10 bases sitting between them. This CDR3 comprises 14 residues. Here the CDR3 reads CASIASSSYNEQFF. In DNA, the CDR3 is TGTGCCAGCATAGCCTCGAGCTCCTACAATGAGCAGTTCTTC. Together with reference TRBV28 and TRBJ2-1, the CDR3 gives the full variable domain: DVKVTQSSRYLVKRTGEKVFLECVQDMDHENMFWYRQDPGLGLRLIYFSYDVKMKEKGDIPEGYSVSREKKERFSLILESASTNQTSMYLCASIASSSYNEQFFGPGTRLTVL.

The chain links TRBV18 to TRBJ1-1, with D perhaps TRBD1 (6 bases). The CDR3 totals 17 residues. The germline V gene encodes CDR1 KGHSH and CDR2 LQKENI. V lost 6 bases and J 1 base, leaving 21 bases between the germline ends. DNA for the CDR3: TGTGCCAGCTCGTTGAGGGTTGGACAGAAATCGAACACTGAAGCTTTCTTT. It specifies CASSLRVGQKSNTEAFF.

CDR3 region: CATSGYRASEAFF. CDR3 nucleotide sequence: TGTGCCACCAGCGGTTACAGGGCTTCGGAAGCTTTCTTT. This chain connects TRBV15 to TRBJ1-1; a weak D match, TRBD1 (6 bases). Germline loops: CDR1 LNHNV, CDR2 YYDKDF (reference sequence). The CDR3 length is 13 residues. The V end was cut by 5 bases, the J end by 8 bases, with 15 bases between.

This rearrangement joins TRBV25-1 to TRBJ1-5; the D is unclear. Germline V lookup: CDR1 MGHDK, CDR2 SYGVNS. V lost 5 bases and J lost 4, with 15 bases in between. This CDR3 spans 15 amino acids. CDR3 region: CASSSGSSYNQPQHF. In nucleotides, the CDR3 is TGTGCCAGCAGTTCCGGGTCCAGTTATAATCAGCCCCAGCATTTT.

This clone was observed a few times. As DNA, the CDR3 is TGTGCCAGTGGAGCCCAGAAAACCGATGAGCAGTTCTTC. It specifies CASGAQKTDEQFF. V is TRBV19 and J is TRBJ2-1; no firm D call. The CDR3 runs 13 residues. Germline V gives CDR1 LNHDA, CDR2 SQIVND (reference sequence). Between the trimmed V and J ends, which lost 8 bases and 8 bases, there was a span of 16 bases.

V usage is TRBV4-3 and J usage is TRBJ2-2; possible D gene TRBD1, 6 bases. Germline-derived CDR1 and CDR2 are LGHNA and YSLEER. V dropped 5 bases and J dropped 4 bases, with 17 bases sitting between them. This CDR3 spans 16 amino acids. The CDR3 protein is CASSDSPSGVTGELFF. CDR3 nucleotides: TGCGCCAGCAGCGACTCCCCTTCAGGGGTCACCGGGGAGCTGTTTTTT.

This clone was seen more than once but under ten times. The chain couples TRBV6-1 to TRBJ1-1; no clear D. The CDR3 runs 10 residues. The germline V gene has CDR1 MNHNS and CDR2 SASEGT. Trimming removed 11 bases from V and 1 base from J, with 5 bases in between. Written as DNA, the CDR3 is TGTGCCGGAGGGAACACTGAAGCTTTCTTT. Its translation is CAGGNTEAFF.

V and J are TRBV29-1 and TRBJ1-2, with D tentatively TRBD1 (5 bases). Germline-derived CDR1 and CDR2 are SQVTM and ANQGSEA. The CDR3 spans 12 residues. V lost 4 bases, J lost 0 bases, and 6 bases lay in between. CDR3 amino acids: CSVGQPNYGYTF. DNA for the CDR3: TGCAGCGTTGGACAGCCTAACTATGGCTACACCTTC.

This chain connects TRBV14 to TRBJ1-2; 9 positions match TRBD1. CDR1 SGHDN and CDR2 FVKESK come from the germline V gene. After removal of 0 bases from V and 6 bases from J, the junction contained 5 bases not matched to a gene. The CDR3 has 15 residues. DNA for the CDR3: TGTGCCAGCAGCCAAGATCTCGGGACAGGGAATGGCTACACCTTC. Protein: CASSQDLGTGNGYTF.

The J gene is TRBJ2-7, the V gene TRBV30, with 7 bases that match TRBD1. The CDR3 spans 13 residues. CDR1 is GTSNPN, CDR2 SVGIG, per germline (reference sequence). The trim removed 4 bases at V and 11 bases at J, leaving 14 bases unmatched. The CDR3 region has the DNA TGTGCCTGGACAGACCGGGACAGTCGGTTGGAGTACTTC. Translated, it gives CAWTDRDSRLEYF.

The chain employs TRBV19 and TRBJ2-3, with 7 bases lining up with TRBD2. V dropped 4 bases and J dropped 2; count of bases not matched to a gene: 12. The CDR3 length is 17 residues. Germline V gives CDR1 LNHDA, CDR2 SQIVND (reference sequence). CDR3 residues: CASSTSGLAALTDTQYF. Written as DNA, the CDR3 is TGTGCCAGTAGTACATCTGGGCTAGCGGCTCTCACAGATACGCAGTATTTT.

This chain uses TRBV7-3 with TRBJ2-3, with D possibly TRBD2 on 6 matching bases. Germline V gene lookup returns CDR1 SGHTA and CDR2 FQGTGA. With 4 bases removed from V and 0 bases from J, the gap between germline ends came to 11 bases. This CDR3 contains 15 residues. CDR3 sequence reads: CASSSGRSSTDTQYF. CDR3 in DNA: TGTGCCAGCAGCTCCGGGAGATCTAGCACAGATACGCAGTATTTT. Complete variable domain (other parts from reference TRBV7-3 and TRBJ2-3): GAGVSQTPSNKVTEKGKYVELRCDPISGHTALYWYRQSLGQGPEFLIYFQGTGAADDSGLPNDRFFAVRPEGSVSTLKIQRTERGDSAVYLCASSSGRSSTDTQYFGPGTRLTVL.

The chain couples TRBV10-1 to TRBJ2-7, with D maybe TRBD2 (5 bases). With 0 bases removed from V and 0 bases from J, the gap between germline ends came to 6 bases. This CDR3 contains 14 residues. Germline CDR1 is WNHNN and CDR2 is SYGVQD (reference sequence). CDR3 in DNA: TGCGCCAGCAGTGAGTCCCGGGACTCCTACGAGCAGTACTTC. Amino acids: CASSESRDSYEQYF.

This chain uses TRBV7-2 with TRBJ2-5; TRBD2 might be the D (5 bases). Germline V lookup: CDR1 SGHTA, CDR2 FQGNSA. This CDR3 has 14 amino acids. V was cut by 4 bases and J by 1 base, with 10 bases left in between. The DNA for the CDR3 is TGTGCCAGCAGCTCCTCGGGATTCCAAGAGACCCAGTACTTC. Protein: CASSSSGFQETQYF.

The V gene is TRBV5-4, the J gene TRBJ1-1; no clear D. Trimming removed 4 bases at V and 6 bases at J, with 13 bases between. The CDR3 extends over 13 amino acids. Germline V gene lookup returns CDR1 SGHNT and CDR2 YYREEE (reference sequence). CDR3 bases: TGTGCCAGCAGCCCTCGGGTTGGCGCTGAAGCTTTCTTT. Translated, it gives CASSPRVGAEAFF.